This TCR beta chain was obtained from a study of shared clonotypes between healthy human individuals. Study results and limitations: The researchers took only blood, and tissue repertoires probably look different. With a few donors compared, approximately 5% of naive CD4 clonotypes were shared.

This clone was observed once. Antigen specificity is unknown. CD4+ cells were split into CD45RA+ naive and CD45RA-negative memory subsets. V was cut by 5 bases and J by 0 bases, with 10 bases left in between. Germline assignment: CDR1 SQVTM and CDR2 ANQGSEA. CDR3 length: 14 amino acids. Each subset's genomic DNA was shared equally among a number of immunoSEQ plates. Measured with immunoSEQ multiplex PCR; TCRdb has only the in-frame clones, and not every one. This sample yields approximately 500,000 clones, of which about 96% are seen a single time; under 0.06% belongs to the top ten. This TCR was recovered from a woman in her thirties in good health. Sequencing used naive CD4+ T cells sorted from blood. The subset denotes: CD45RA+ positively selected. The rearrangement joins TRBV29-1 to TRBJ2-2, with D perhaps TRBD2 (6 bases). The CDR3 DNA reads TGCAGCGTTCGGGACTTTACGAACACCGGGGAGCTGTTTTTT. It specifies CSVRDFTNTGELFF.